This record concerns one T cell receptor (beta chain) sequence. The antigen this receptor binds is unknown. The record has no base qualities; no much larger clone is one base away. V and J are truncated by 7 bases and 4 bases respectively, leaving an intervening sequence of 14 bases. Taken from cysteine to phenylalanine, the CDR3 has 13 residues. The retained sequence is limited to the CDR3, 39 bases, with the frame set at the first base. Based on the germline V gene (reference sequence), the CDR1 and CDR2 sequences are LNHDA and SQIVND. The data were obtained in a study of cytomegalovirus exposure and HLA in healthy donors (dated by TCRdb to 2016 to 2017). About the investigation overall: An earlier analysis of approximately 600 of the donors reported 250 to 350 Gb of sequence data and some 120 million unique TCR beta sequences from 150 million to 200 million T cells. About 280 gigabases of sequencing data and 70 million to 85 million unique TCR sequences were included in an early release covering several hundred HLA-typed donors. Of the approximately 400 genotyped donors, 65% to 90% were placed in the genetic ancestry cluster associated with self-reported Caucasian donors. The study aimed to test whether signatures of past pathogen exposure could be identified by cataloging public T cell receptors. The study used immunosequencing to profile the T cell repertoires of several hundred subjects and linked those repertoires to cytomegalovirus serostatus. A separate validation cohort of approximately 130 different subjects was used in addition to the 666-subject first cohort. High-throughput TCR immunosequencing, statistical association of individual TCRs with disease status, and machine learning were combined to predict cytomegalovirus infection status. A later analysis re-examined previously published TCR beta repertoires from more than 550 donors and added high-resolution HLA genotyping to investigate patterns of TCR occurrence. The later analysis used no new phenotypic data to find candidate immune exposures, relying instead on TCR beta sequences and their occurrence across donors. An earlier analysis of 587 of the donors applied high-throughput TCR beta sequencing to assess whether each TCR beta V gene segment acted as functional or pseudogenic. Alongside the repertoire data, information on donor age, sex, ethnicity and CMV serostatus was compiled. A later genetic analysis took genome-wide SNP genotypes for about 65% of the 666 donors and used that subset as a discovery cohort. All discovery cohort repertoires had been generated using a single sequencing platform. HLA typing included class I and class II loci at four-digit resolution. The number of typed donors differed by locus: roughly 620-630 for A, B, C, DRB1 and DQB1; roughly 510 for DQA1; about 600 for DPA1; and around 450 for DPB1. Roughly five DR-DQ haplotypes were handled as single units for association and clustering, since linkage in the cohort was strong. On average, roughly 200,000 unique TCR beta nucleotide sequences were sequenced per donor among a few hundred genotyped donors of the cohort, with around 19% of those sequences being non-productive.

In total, roughly 710 healthy bone marrow donors made up the cohort. All cohort members were sampled while nominally healthy, although unrecorded immune exposures were likely present. The donor was CMV seronegative and was included in the group of a few hundred seronegative cohort members. A peripheral blood sample was collected from each donor, and TCR beta sequencing was performed on peripheral blood mononuclear cells. Genomic DNA was extracted from the blood cell samples with the Qiagen DNeasy Blood Extraction Kit. The study at large found these results: In a later genetic analysis, a missense DCLRE1C variant was associated with V-gene and J-gene trimming of TCR beta chains, and the association was replicated in an independent cohort. Sequencing depth was assumed to be roughly uniform across donors in the presence/absence analyses, though that assumption may not hold. Correlated functional status among segregating V segments might reflect linkage disequilibrium, but an unknown experimental factor could not be ruled out. HLA typing was unavailable for some donors at each locus, so association tests used only the typed subset. The 87-base-pair reads could not distinguish some IMGT-functional V segments, including TRBV6-2 and TRBV6-3, so those segments were excluded. At a false discovery rate of 0.05, a later analysis linked 16,951 TCR beta sequences to specific HLA alleles. The only immune exposure information available for the cohort was CMV serostatus. In a later genetic analysis, fewer N-insertions in productive TCRs were reported among donors in an Asian-associated ancestry cluster than the roughly 700-donor mean. A group of highly shared sequence variants was considered likely to be a technical artifact of the sequencing pipeline. According to a later analysis, parvovirus B19, influenza, CMV and Epstein-Barr virus appeared linked to several top co-occurrence clusters. In an earlier analysis of some 500 of the donors, most TCR beta V segments appeared in productive rearrangements about 90% or about 30% of the time, broadly matching IMGT annotations. Most TCR sequences were seen in very few donors, while some public TCRs were found in many individuals. The authors suggested that the approach could potentially be extended to other disease states and immunological phenotypes. In a later analysis, TCR association rates were found to vary across HLA loci, with the most associated TCRs seen for DRB1 alleles and the fewest for HLA-C alleles. A later analysis found that most CMV-associated TCR beta chains appeared HLA-restricted, with HLA associations seemingly driven largely by CMV exposure. The classifier was reported to diagnose cytomegalovirus status with high specificity and sensitivity in both the original and validation cohorts. Assigning TCR associations to individual alleles was difficult when HLA alleles, especially DR and DQ, strongly co-occurred. The earlier analysis of 587 of the donors excluded 15 to 20 rarely observed V segments, including chromosome 9 orphons, because counts were too low. The cohort was sequenced for TCR beta chains only, and without alpha or paired-chain data the features that could be detected were limited. A few of the identified cytomegalovirus-associated TCR beta chains were confirmed in vitro to be specific for cytomegalovirus antigens. A further reported finding was that TCR beta sequences accurately predicted the HLA-A and HLA-B alleles for most subjects in the first cohort. The study gave a list of 150 to 200 TCR beta chains associated with cytomegalovirus. In a later analysis, HLA-associated TCR beta chains showed more clonal expansion and lower generation probabilities than non-associated chains that were equally common.

Libraries were built with the immunoSEQ multiplex PCR assay. For the multiplex PCR, a mixture combining 60 forward primers for TCR Vbeta segments and 13 reverse primers for TCR Jbeta segments was used. A multiplex PCR assay on genomic DNA amplified the CDR3 region of rearranged TCR beta genes. Amplified TCR beta libraries were sequenced as 87-base-pair reads on the Illumina HiSeq System. As for how the authors treated the data: A later analysis tallied 70 million to 100 million unique TCR beta chains across the 700 or so repertoires, and 10 million to 11 million of those chains were shared by two or more donors. Raw reads were error-corrected and collapsed into unique sequences by a nearest-neighbor algorithm in which closely related sequences were merged to remove PCR and sequencing errors. To assign V, D and J gene segments, CDR3 sequences were aligned to IMGT reference sequences. For a sequence to be retained, a match of at least six nucleotides to both a V gene segment and a J gene segment was required. A rearrangement counted as productive if the CDR3 had no stop codons and remained in frame with V and J, and every other rearrangement counted as non-productive. Following IMGT convention, CDR3 was defined as the stretch from the second conserved V-encoded cysteine up to the conserved J-encoded phenylalanine. In an earlier analysis of roughly 580 of the donors, sequences lacking an unambiguous match to a single V gene segment were excluded. An earlier analysis of a few hundred of the donors called V segments functional above 56.7% productive rearrangements and segregating when the between-donor standard deviation exceeded 5%. A statistical classification framework was built to diagnose cytomegalovirus status from the catalog of TCR beta chain sequences. A later analysis assigned V and J genes by comparing TCR nucleotide sequences with IMGT/GENE-DB human TR gene sequences. Using the TCRdist pipeline, a later analysis assigned CDR3 sequences along with most-parsimonious VDJ recombination scenarios. In a later analysis, each TCR beta chain was defined by its CDR3 amino acid sequence together with its V-gene family, and reads without a unique V-gene family were excluded. To address suspected cross-contamination and a sequencing artifact, a later analysis removed 550 to 750 highly shared, low-generation-probability nucleotide sequences. For each public chain, a later analysis derived a clonal expansion index from normalized ranks of inferred template counts within each repertoire. Generation probabilities in a later analysis came from a VDJ recombination model fitted to out-of-frame rearrangements, and those results were checked against IGoR. A later analysis scored TCR-TCR, TCR-HLA and TCR-CMV co-occurrence with hypergeometric tests, applying a repertoire-size bias correction to TCR pairs. In a later analysis, false discovery rates were estimated by permuting HLA or CMV assignments 20 times. In a later analysis, co-occurring TCRs were grouped using DBSCAN, with TCRdist sequence similarity added in when clustering inside HLA-allele-positive subsets. For co-occurrence clustering, repertoires with fewer than 30,000 or more than 120,000 public chains were excluded, along with roughly 5 repertoires with anomalous nucleotide sharing. Here the immuneACCESS table is served through TCRdb, limited to in-frame sequences with V and J called. Missing clones are a known gap in these copies; in checked studies unresolved V genes cover under half, and the rest lacks a known reason. V and J calls and clone size are those listed in that table; D and trimming were worked out from the DNA. The sample table contains about 120,000 clones; only one count was recorded for under 90% of them. About 3.8% of the sample comes from the top ten.

The chain uses TRBV19 and TRBJ2-7; tentative D gene TRBD2, with 6 bases matching. What was sequenced was PBMCs. This clonotype was sampled from a woman under 40 in good health and CMV-seronegative. The base sequence is TGTGCCAGTACCCCCGGGAGTGCGTACGAGCAGTACTTC. It is translated as CASTPGSAYEQYF.